This T cell receptor (beta chain) was identified in a study of blood T cell repertoires in COVID-19 (dated by TCRdb to between 2020 and 2021). For the wider study: The collaborator samples originated in the United States, Italy and Spain and spanned the acute and convalescent phases of COVID-19. The prospective study material was composed of cDNA or gDNA derived from T cells, B-cell-depleted T cells, or PBMCs. Deeply sampled blood TCRbeta repertoires from subjects exposed to, actively infected with, or recovered from COVID-19 were included in the dataset. The repertoires were released in a freely available public database meant as a resource for research on the immune response to SARS-CoV-2. Samples were obtained from the ongoing ImmuneRACE study (first 160 participants) and from 1,254 subjects provided by 6 global collaborators. Sample metadata almost always included a de-identified subject ID, COVID-19 status, age in years and sex. HLA class I and class II types, where available, came from metadata supplied by the sample provider rather than from assay-based typing. The full study reports these points: The quantity of clinical and demographic metadata differed by source and by participant and was supplied without curation.

The collaborating institutions used their own protocols to collect whole blood in K2EDTA tubes. For TCRbeta analysis, collaborators shipped samples in one of three forms: frozen whole blood, isolated PBMCs, or DNA extracted from either of those sample types. TCRbeta CDR3 regions were amplified from genomic DNA using the immunoSEQ Assay, a bias-controlled multiplex PCR. The original methods were these. The number of nucleated cells in each sample was estimated by amplification of reference gene primers within the assay. To quantify the absolute abundance of each unique TCRbeta CDR3 rearrangement, sequence reads were collapsed and filtered. For each sample, productive Simpson clonality was calculated as the square root of Simpson's diversity index over productive rearrangements. As stored in TCRdb, this immuneACCESS dataset retains in-frame rearrangements with V and J assigned. A fraction of the clones does not appear; measured against another copy, unresolved V genes explain less than half of the discrepancy, and the remainder lacks a known reason. V and J calls plus clone size are reproduced from that table; the DNA served to infer D and trimming. This sample comprises 98,000 or so clones, roughly 91% of them detected only once. The top ten constitute under 6.5% of the sample.

Worth noting for this clone: This clone's antigen is unknown. Nothing much larger sits one base from this clone, and base qualities are not available.

The CDR3 goes from the cysteine to the phenylalanine over 16 residues. Of all the DNA, just the CDR3 is kept, 48 bases in frame from base 1. At the junction V is shortened by 5 bases and J by 8 bases; bases outside the gene matches: 11. According to the germline V gene, CDR1 reads SGHVS and CDR2 reads FNYEAQ. This TCR was recovered from a human donor in a cohort sampled during active COVID-19. Sequencing input: peripheral blood. The V and J genes are TRBV7-6 and TRBJ2-2, with TRBD2 matching 10 junction bases. The sequence in DNA is TGTGCCAGCAGCCCGGGGGCTAGCGGGAGATTTGGGGAGCTGTTTTTT. It translates as CASSPGASGRFGELFF.